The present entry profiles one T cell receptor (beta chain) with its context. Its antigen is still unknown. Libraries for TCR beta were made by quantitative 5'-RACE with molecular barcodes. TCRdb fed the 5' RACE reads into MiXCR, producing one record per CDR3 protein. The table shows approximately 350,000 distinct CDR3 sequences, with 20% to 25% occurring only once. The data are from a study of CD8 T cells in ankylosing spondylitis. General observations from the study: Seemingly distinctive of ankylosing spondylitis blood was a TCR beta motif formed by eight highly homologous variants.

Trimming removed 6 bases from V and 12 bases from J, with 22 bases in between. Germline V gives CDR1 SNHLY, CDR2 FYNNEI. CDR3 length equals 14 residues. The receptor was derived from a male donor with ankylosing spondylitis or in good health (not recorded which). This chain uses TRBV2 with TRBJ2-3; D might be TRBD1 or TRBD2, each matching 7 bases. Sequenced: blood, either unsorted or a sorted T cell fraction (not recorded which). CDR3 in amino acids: CASRDPLGQTSQYF. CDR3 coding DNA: TGTGCCAGCAGGGACCCTCTGGGACAGACTAGCCAGTATTTT. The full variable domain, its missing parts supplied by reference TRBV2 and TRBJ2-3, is EPEVTQTPSHQVTQMGQEVILRCVPISNHLYFYWYRQILGQKVEFLVSFYNNEISEKSEIFDDQFSVERPDGSNFTLKIRSTKLEDSAMYFCASRDPLGQTSQYFGPGTRLTVL.